This is a list of T cell receptor beta chains from one sample in a study of T cells expressing NK-cell markers. No DNA is given; TCRdb re-called the 5' RACE reads and lists each CDR3 protein once. This sample's table has about 390,000 distinct CDR3 sequences. Material for sequencing was blood T cells: a sorted CD56 or NKG2C T cell subset, CD4+ or CD8+ T cells, or bulk PBMC T cells (not recorded which). The source of these receptors is a woman aged 45-65 years in good health. CDR3s include the opening cysteine and the closing phenylalanine or tryptophan.

v_gene: TRBV29-1
j_gene: TRBJ2-4
CDR3aa: CSVVRDVAKNIQYF

v_gene: TRBV7-8
j_gene: TRBJ1-6
CDR3aa: CASSPLTGYNSPLHF

v_gene: TRBV20-1
j_gene: TRBJ2-7
CDR3aa: CSASDPALSGQYF

v_gene: TRBV5-6
j_gene: TRBJ2-7
CDR3aa: CASSPGETSYEQYF

v_gene: TRBV12-3/TRBV12-4
j_gene: TRBJ2-3
CDR3aa: CASSLPPGNTQYF

v_gene: TRBV24-1
j_gene: TRBJ2-1
CDR3aa: CATSDSSSGFHNEQFF

v_gene: TRBV28
j_gene: TRBJ2-1
CDR3aa: CASRTRDNEQFF

v_gene: TRBV7-2
j_gene: TRBJ2-4
CDR3aa: CASSSHVENIQYF

v_gene: TRBV18
j_gene: TRBJ2-1
CDR3aa: CASSPVDRDEQFF

v_gene: TRBV5-6
j_gene: TRBJ2-3
CDR3aa: CASSSVAAALTQYF

v_gene: TRBV10-3
j_gene: TRBJ2-6
CDR3aa: CAISEFDRGYGANVLTF

v_gene: TRBV3-1
j_gene: TRBJ1-1
CDR3aa: CASSLGRGNTEAFF

v_gene: TRBV7-9
j_gene: TRBJ2-3
CDR3aa: CASTSQDSPSTDTQYF

v_gene: TRBV7-9
j_gene: TRBJ1-1
CDR3aa: CASSSGGAMNTEAFF

v_gene: TRBV7-9
j_gene: TRBJ1-1
CDR3aa: CASSFRGGQQAFF

v_gene: TRBV18
j_gene: TRBJ1-1
CDR3aa: CASSPGTGTGNTEAFF

v_gene: TRBV11-2
j_gene: TRBJ1-1
CDR3aa: CASSGVFGTGGVAFF

v_gene: TRBV29-1
j_gene: TRBJ1-2
CDR3aa: CSVDGTGQGGYTF

v_gene: TRBV10-2
j_gene: TRBJ2-2
CDR3aa: CASSERQGDTGELFF

v_gene: TRBV29-1
j_gene: TRBJ1-1
CDR3aa: CSVGERANTEAFF

v_gene: TRBV28
j_gene: TRBJ1-1
CDR3aa: CASSLGQGPAFF

v_gene: TRBV24-1
j_gene: TRBJ2-1
CDR3aa: CATSGIAGGVGEQFF

v_gene: TRBV4-1
j_gene: TRBJ2-7
CDR3aa: CASSQEWNSGRVLSTYEQYF

v_gene: TRBV5-1
j_gene: TRBJ2-1
CDR3aa: CASSPGTSGRSVEFF

v_gene: TRBV19
j_gene: TRBJ2-7
CDR3aa: CASSTSIGIPRLEQYF

v_gene: TRBV20-1
j_gene: TRBJ1-1
CDR3aa: CSARGTGLFAFF

v_gene: TRBV6-5
j_gene: TRBJ2-1
CDR3aa: CASSYLRLAGAYNEQFF

v_gene: TRBV12-3/TRBV12-4
j_gene: TRBJ2-1
CDR3aa: CASSATSGRWNEQFF

v_gene: TRBV7-2
j_gene: TRBJ2-2
CDR3aa: CASSSIRGRERQLFF